Listed here are 6 T cell receptor beta chains from one sample, sequenced in a study of identical twins. TCRdb itself ran the 5' RACE reads through MiXCR, one entry per CDR3 protein. The table records approximately 470,000 distinct CDR3 sequences, more than 13% of them present only once. These data also formed part of another study, on yellow fever vaccine responses in identical twins.

Sample: CD4+ T cells sorted from blood. These receptors all stem from a young woman in good health.

This chain connects TRBV7-2 to TRBJ2-1; D possibly matches TRBD1 or TRBD2 (5 bases each). V lost 2 bases, J lost 2 bases, and 13 bases lay in between. Germline assignment: CDR1 SGHTA and CDR2 FQGNSA. CDR3 length: 16 amino acids. The CDR3 region is CASSLQPMGAYNEQFF. Here the CDR3 DNA reads TGTGCCAGCAGCTTACAGCCGATGGGGGCCTACAATGAGCAGTTCTTC.

The V and J genes are TRBV12-3 or TRBV12-4 and TRBJ2-5, with D unclear. V lost 2 bases and J 5 bases, leaving 12 bases between the germline ends. The CDR3 is made up of 14 amino acids. The CDR3 DNA reads as TGTGCCAGCAGTTTAATTCGAGCTCGGGAGACCCAGTACTTC. This gives the protein CASSLIRARETQYF.

The chain couples TRBV6-5 to TRBJ1-1; unclear D gene. Looked up from germline, CDR1 is MNHEY and CDR2 is SVGAGI. The CDR3 runs 14 residues. Trimming left V 0 bases short and J 3 bases short, with 8 bases between. The CDR3 region has the DNA TGTGCCAGCAGTTACTCGAGGCCGGACACTGAAGCTTTCTTT. Protein: CASSYSRPDTEAFF.

This chain uses TRBV4-3 with TRBJ2-2; 8 nucleotides agree with TRBD1. In germline, CDR1 is LGHNA, CDR2 YSLEER. Trimming took 0 bases from V and 6 from J; bases not matched to a gene: 3. The CDR3 runs 15 residues. Written as DNA, the CDR3 is TGCGCCAGCAGCCAAGACAGGGGGCGTCCCGGGGAGCTGTTTTTT. Protein: CASSQDRGRPGELFF.

This clonotype was detected only a few times. The chain has TRBV3-1 and TRBJ2-1, with 10 bases lining up with TRBD2. This CDR3 has 14 amino acids. Germline CDR1 and CDR2: LGHDT and YNNKEL (reference sequence). The ends lost 3 bases at V and 6 bases at J; junction bases unmatched: 2. The CDR3 region is CASSHSSGGNEQFF. The CDR3 DNA is TGTGCCAGCAGCCATTCTAGCGGGGGCAATGAGCAGTTCTTC.

This clonotype showed up many times. The chain is built from TRBV9 and TRBJ2-2, with D tentatively TRBD1 (6 bases). With 0 bases removed from V and 0 bases from J, the gap between germline ends came to 12 bases. CDR3 length: 17 residues. CDR1 is SGDLS, CDR2 YYNGEE, per germline. CDR3 protein: CASSVVGAGANTGELFF. CDR3 in DNA: TGTGCCAGCAGCGTAGTAGGGGCAGGGGCGAACACCGGGGAGCTGTTTTTT.